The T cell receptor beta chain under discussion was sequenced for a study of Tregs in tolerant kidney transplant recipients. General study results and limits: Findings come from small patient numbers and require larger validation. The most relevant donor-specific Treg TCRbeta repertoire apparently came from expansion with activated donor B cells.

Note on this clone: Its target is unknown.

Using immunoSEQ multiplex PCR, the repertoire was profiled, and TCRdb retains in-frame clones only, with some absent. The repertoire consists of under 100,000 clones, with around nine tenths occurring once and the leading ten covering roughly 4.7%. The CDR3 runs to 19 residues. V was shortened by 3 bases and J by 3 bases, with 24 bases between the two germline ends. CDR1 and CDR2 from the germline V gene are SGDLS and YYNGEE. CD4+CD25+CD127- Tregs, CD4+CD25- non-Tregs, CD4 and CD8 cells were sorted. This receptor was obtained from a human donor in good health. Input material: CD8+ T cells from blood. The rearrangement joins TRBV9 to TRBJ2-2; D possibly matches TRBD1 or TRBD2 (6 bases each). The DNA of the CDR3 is TGTGCCAGCAGCGCCGAAGGGGGGCTATTCGGTGGGGACACCGGGGAGCTGTTTTTT. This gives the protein CASSAEGGLFGGDTGELFF. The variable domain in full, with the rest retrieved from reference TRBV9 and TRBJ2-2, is DSGVTQTPKHLITATGQRVTLRCSPRSGDLSVYWYQQSLDQGLQFLIQYYNGEERAKGNILERFSAQQFPDLHSELNLSSLELGDSALYFCASSAEGGLFGGDTGELFFGEGSRLTVL.